The 7 T cell receptor beta chains reported below all come from one sample, sequenced in a study of cytomegalovirus exposure and HLA in healthy donors. With 60 Vbeta and 13 Jbeta primers, the PCR was carried out. Some clones are missing from TCRdb's copy, which holds only in-frame ones; the method was immunoSEQ multiplex PCR. The sample has 150,000 or so clones; roughly 80% are singletons. Input material: PBMCs. The source of these receptors is a woman aged 18 to 35 in good health and CMV-seronegative.

The chain uses TRBV29-1 and TRBJ2-7; D is perhaps TRBD2 (5 bases). The length of the CDR3 is 12 residues. Trimming shortened V by 6 bases and J by 2 bases, and 11 bases separated the two germline ends. Germline V gene data show CDR1 as SQVTM and CDR2 as ANQGSEA. CDR3 bases: TGCAGCGTGATCTCCGGGACCTACGAGCAGTACTTC. Translation: CSVISGTYEQYF.

This chain connects TRBV4-1 to TRBJ1-3; maybe TRBD1 (6 bases). CDR3 size: 16 residues. The ends were cut back, 4 bases at V and 1 base at J, with 14 bases in the middle. The germline V gene has CDR1 MGHRA and CDR2 YSYEKL. The CDR3 region is CASSPGGTGSGNTIYF. CDR3 nucleotide sequence: TGCGCCAGCAGCCCAGGAGGTACAGGGTCTGGAAACACCATATATTTT.

The chain links TRBV6-5 to TRBJ2-1; the D is unclear. The CDR3 is 13 amino acids. The germline V gene encodes CDR1 MNHEY and CDR2 SVGAGI. V was trimmed by 0 bases and J by 7 bases, leaving 7 bases between them. CDR3 sequence reads: CASSYSRSNEQFF. The DNA for the CDR3 is TGTGCCAGCAGTTACTCGAGATCGAATGAGCAGTTCTTC.

In this sample, this clone turned up a few times. The chain couples TRBV7-9 to TRBJ2-2; 14 bases agree with TRBD2. Germline V gene sequence: CDR1 SEHNR, CDR2 FQNEAQ (reference sequence). V trimming: 1 base; J trimming: 5 bases; junction bases outside the gene matches: 3. The CDR3 spans 17 residues. The CDR3 DNA reads TGTGCCAGCAGCTTAGTTGGGACTAGCGGGAGTACCGGGGAGCTGTTTTTT. Its protein is CASSLVGTSGSTGELFF.

This sequence joins TRBV19 and TRBJ1-1; D call uncertain. CDR1 and CDR2 from the germline V gene are LNHDA and SQIVND (reference sequence). Between the trimmed V and J ends, which lost 3 bases and 2 bases, there was a span of 10 bases. This CDR3 region has 14 residues. This chain's CDR3 is CASSILLTNTEAFF. The CDR3 region has the DNA TGTGCCAGTAGTATCCTGTTGACAAACACTGAAGCTTTCTTT.

This clone has more than one count but fewer than ten. CDR3 coding DNA: TGCGCCAGCAACATTGGGAGCGGTCCCACAGATACGCAGTATTTT. Residues: CASNIGSGPTDTQYF. The V call is TRBV5-1, the J call TRBJ2-3; D might be TRBD2 (5 bases). Trimming shortened V by 6 bases and J by 2 bases, and 16 bases separated the two germline ends. Looked up from germline, CDR1 is SGHRS and CDR2 is YFSETQ. The CDR3 runs 15 residues. Supplemented by reference TRBV5-1 and TRBJ2-3, the full variable domain reads KAGVTQTPRYLIKTRGQQVTLSCSPISGHRSVSWYQQTPGQGLQFLFEYFSETQRNKGNFPGRFSGRQFSNSRSEMNVSTLELGDSALYLCASNIGSGPTDTQYFGPGTRLTVL.

The chain uses TRBV10-3 and TRBJ2-5; a possible D gene is TRBD1 (5 bases). Per the germline V gene, CDR1 is ENHRY and CDR2 is SYGVKD. The ends were cut back, 2 bases at V and 7 bases at J, with 14 bases in the middle. The CDR3 runs to 14 residues. This chain's CDR3 is CAISETAGKGTQYF. The CDR3 bases are TGTGCCATCAGTGAGACGGCAGGGAAGGGGACCCAGTACTTC.